A single sample gave rise to the 21 T cell receptor beta chains below, sequenced in a study of T cells in Graves' hyperthyroidism and ophthalmopathy. Amplification yielded TCR beta CDR3 regions, with RNA transcripts as the source. With the HTBI primer set, the TCR CDR3 went through a first round of RT-PCR. TCRdb reprocessed the multiplex PCR reads with MiXCR, giving one entry per CDR3 protein. The sample shows approximately 620,000 distinct CDR3 sequences, around 13% of them seen only once. Sequencing input: blood. The receptors come from a woman in her thirties with Graves' hyperthyroidism that later progressed to Graves' ophthalmopathy.

This clonotype was seen ten or more times. This chain uses TRBV12-5 with TRBJ2-7; D remains unclear. Trimming left V 4 bases short and J 5 bases short, with 15 bases between. This CDR3 has 14 amino acids. Germline V gene data show CDR1 as LGHNT and CDR2 as FRNRAP. The CDR3 region is CASGSRPLLHEQYF. In DNA form, the CDR3 reads TGTGCTAGTGGTTCTAGGCCCCTGCTACACGAGCAGTACTTC.

In its sample, this clonotype was seen a few times. The chain joins TRBV27 to TRBJ2-2; TRBD2 agrees at 8 bases. This CDR3 has 15 amino acids. Trimming at V came to 2 bases and at J to 3 bases, leaving 2 bases not matched to a gene. Per the germline V gene, CDR1 is MNHEY and CDR2 is SMNVEV (reference sequence). The CDR3 DNA reads as TGTGCCAGCAGTTTAGGAGCGGGGGACACCGGGGAGCTGTTTTTT. It yields the protein CASSLGAGDTGELFF.

This clonotype was detected ten times or more. V is TRBV20-1 and J is TRBJ2-7; TRBD2 aligns across 9 bases. This CDR3 region has 13 residues. The J segment lost 3 bases and the V segment lost 3 bases, leaving 3 bases of the junction unmatched. The germline gives CDR1 DFQATT, CDR2 SNEGSKA (reference sequence). The CDR3 loop reads CSARTSGLYEQYF. CDR3 bases: TGCAGTGCTAGGACTAGCGGACTCTACGAGCAGTACTTC.

Many counts were recorded for this clonotype. DNA of the CDR3: TGTGCCACCAGTGATCCGCTCGGGGGACCGGGGGAAGAGACCCAGTACTTC. Its protein product is CATSDPLGGPGEETQYF. The chain combines TRBV24-1 with TRBJ2-5, with D perhaps TRBD2 (6 bases). The CDR3 extends over 17 amino acids. CDR1 and CDR2 from the germline V gene are KGHDR and SFDVKD. Trimming took off 3 bases at V and 3 bases at J, with 19 bases between the two ends.

This clonotype was detected ten times or more. This sequence joins TRBV18 and TRBJ1-5; no firm D call. Germline V lookup: CDR1 KGHSH, CDR2 LQKENI. V was trimmed by 3 bases and J by 6 bases, leaving 18 bases between them. The CDR3 has 16 amino acids. CDR3 amino acids: CASSPTWVARAQPQHF. DNA of the CDR3: TGTGCCAGCTCACCCACATGGGTGGCTAGGGCTCAGCCCCAGCATTTT.

This clonotype was observed many times. V gene TRBV18 combines with J gene TRBJ2-1, with 12 bases lining up with TRBD1. With V trimmed by 2 bases and J by 8 bases, 4 bases remained unmatched. CDR3 length: 15 amino acids. The V gene's germline CDR1 is KGHSH and CDR2 LQKENI. The chain's CDR3 is CASSPGTGGTDEQFF. For the CDR3, the DNA is TGTGCCAGCTCACCAGGGACAGGGGGCACGGATGAGCAGTTCTTC. Full variable domain (missing parts from reference TRBV18 and TRBJ2-1): NAGVMQNPRHLVRRRGQEARLRCSPMKGHSHVYWYRQLPEEGLKFMVYLQKENIIDESGMPKERFSAEFPKEGPSILRIQQVVRGDSAAYFCASSPGTGGTDEQFFGPGTRLTVL.

At least ten counts were recorded for this clonotype. The rearrangement uses TRBV12-3 or TRBV12-4 and TRBJ1-5, with D hard to call. Trimming stripped 6 bases from V and 9 bases from J, with 15 bases between. The CDR3 is 13 amino acids. CDR3 nucleotide sequence: TGTGCCAGCAGCCGACAAGGAGATAGGCCCCAGCATTTT. It translates to CASSRQGDRPQHF.

V usage is TRBV30 and J usage is TRBJ2-5, with 10 bases fitting TRBD2. The CDR3 has 17 amino acids. V shed 0 bases, J shed 4 bases, and the junction held 11 bases outside the gene matches. Germline CDR1 is GTSNPN and CDR2 is SVGIG (reference sequence). The chain's CDR3 is CAWSVGSSGSGGETQYF. CDR3 bases: TGTGCCTGGAGTGTAGGGTCTAGCGGGAGTGGAGGAGAGACCCAGTACTTC.

V usage is TRBV6-1 and J usage is TRBJ2-7; D ambiguous. The CDR3 spans 14 residues. Germline V CDR1 and CDR2: MNHNS, SASEGT. The germline V and J ends were trimmed by 3 bases and 7 bases, with 16 bases remaining between them. The chain's CDR3 is CASSDYRTGREQYF. The CDR3 nucleotides are TGTGCCAGCAGTGACTATAGAACCGGGCGGGAGCAGTACTTC.

This clonotype was detected many times. The V call is TRBV28, the J call TRBJ2-7; 9 positions agree with TRBD2. Germline lookup yields CDR1 MDHEN and CDR2 SYDVKM. The CDR3 is 16 residues long. Unmatched junction bases numbered 9, after V lost 3 bases and J lost 3 bases. CDR3 in amino acids: CASSFAPGLADYEQYF. The CDR3 region has the DNA TGTGCCAGCAGTTTCGCCCCGGGACTAGCAGACTACGAGCAGTACTTC.

On this clonotype itself: A much larger clone lies one base from this, so it may be a read error. The gene calls are TRBV28 and TRBJ2-3; D is uncertain. CDR1 and CDR2 (germline): MDHEN, SYDVKM. The CDR3 totals 13 residues. The CDR3 spells CASNPSHTNTQYF. DNA for the CDR3: TGTGCCAGCAATCCCTCCCACACAAATACGCAGTATTTT.

Ten or more counts support this clonotype. The V and J genes are TRBV6-1 and TRBJ2-2, with unresolved D. This CDR3 has 16 residues. V lost 7 bases and J 0 bases, leaving 15 bases between the germline ends. CDR1 is MNHNS and CDR2 is SASEGT in the germline V gene. The CDR3 region is CASIFNSRSNTGELFF. The CDR3 nucleotides read TGTGCCAGCATATTCAACAGCCGTTCGAACACCGGGGAGCTGTTTTTT.

The chain employs TRBV20-1 and TRBJ2-7; D may be TRBD1 or TRBD2 (5 bases each). The V gene's germline CDR1 is DFQATT and CDR2 SNEGSKA (reference sequence). This CDR3 comprises 14 residues. The V and J ends lost 4 bases and 2 bases respectively, with 15 bases between them. This CDR3 reads CSAKGREGPYEQYF. The CDR3 DNA follows: TGCAGTGCTAAGGGACGAGAGGGCCCCTACGAGCAGTACTTC.

The chain combines TRBV9 with TRBJ1-3, with D possibly being TRBD1 (5 bases). CDR3 length: 17 residues. V was cut by 0 bases and J by 0 bases, with 13 bases left in between. The V gene's germline CDR1 is SGDLS and CDR2 YYNGEE. The CDR3 coding sequence is TGTGCCAGCAGCGTAGCGAGACAGTTACCCTCTGGAAACACCATATATTTT. Its translation is CASSVARQLPSGNTIYF.

This clonotype has at least ten counts. The chain has TRBV12-3 or TRBV12-4 and TRBJ2-5; TRBD2 might be the D (5 bases). CDR3 size: 17 residues. Trimming took off 0 bases at V and 1 base at J, with 15 bases between the two ends. The CDR3 nucleotides are TGTGCCAGCAGTTTAGCCCCGGACTCGAGTTTCCAAGAGACCCAGTACTTC. This codes for CASSLAPDSSFQETQYF.

This clonotype was counted at least ten times. The genes are TRBV27 and TRBJ2-1; no clear D. The length of the CDR3 is 11 residues. V lost 7 bases and J lost 8, with 9 bases in between. Germline V gene lookup returns CDR1 MNHEY and CDR2 SMNVEV (reference sequence). DNA for the CDR3: TGTGCCAGCATCGCGGCGGATGAGCAGTTCTTC. Amino acid sequence: CASIAADEQFF.

The table lists this clonotype with a count of one. Since a much larger clone is just one base distant, this may be a read error. The chain has TRBV20-1 and TRBJ2-7; 11 bases line up with TRBD2. This CDR3 spans 19 amino acids. The V gene end was trimmed by 1 base and the J gene end by 0 bases; junction bases not matched to a gene: 14. Germline CDR1 and CDR2: DFQATT and SNEGSKA (reference sequence). The CDR3 DNA sequence: TGCAGTGCTAGAGGATCGGGGATTAGCGGGAGGGTGAGCTCCTACGAGCAGTACTTC. Translating it yields CSARGSGISGRVSSYEQYF.

This clonotype was picked up many times. The V gene is TRBV18, the J gene TRBJ1-1; D is ambiguous. V was shortened by 2 bases and J by 5 bases, with 12 bases between the two germline ends. The CDR3 runs to 14 residues. CDR1 and CDR2 (germline): KGHSH, LQKENI. The CDR3 loop reads CASSPNHLGTEAFF. In nucleotides, the CDR3 is TGTGCCAGCTCACCAAATCACCTCGGGACTGAAGCTTTCTTT.

This clonotype was observed many times. The chain links TRBV20-1 to TRBJ1-3; D is ambiguous. The CDR3 spans 13 residues. V dropped 2 bases and J dropped 0 bases, with 5 bases sitting between them. Germline assignment: CDR1 DFQATT and CDR2 SNEGSKA (reference sequence). The CDR3, as DNA: TGCAGTGCTAGAATCGACTCTGGAAACACCATATATTTT. Its protein product is CSARIDSGNTIYF.

The chain combines TRBV27 with TRBJ1-1; 9 nucleotides match TRBD1. Germline values: CDR1 MNHEY, CDR2 SMNVEV (reference sequence). The CDR3 runs 14 residues. The junction had 0 bases not matched to a gene; V was cut back by 4 bases and J by 0 bases. The CDR3 loop is CASSWTGVNTEAFF. CDR3 nucleotides: TGTGCCAGCAGTTGGACAGGGGTGAACACTGAAGCTTTCTTT.

This clonotype was observed many times. The chain recombines TRBV20-1 with TRBJ2-5; D is undetermined. The germline V gene encodes CDR1 DFQATT and CDR2 SNEGSKA (reference sequence). This CDR3 spans 13 amino acids. The V end was cut by 6 bases, the J end by 4 bases, with 15 bases between. CDR3 sequence: CSAGRTVRETQYF. In nucleotides, the CDR3 is TGCAGTGCCGGCAGGACGGTCCGAGAGACCCAGTACTTC.